A selection of T cell receptor beta chains follows, all from one sample in a study of memory CD8 T cells in hepatitis C reinfection. TCRdb's table, derived via immunoSEQ multiplex PCR, lists solely in-frame clones and lacks some. In the table there are 2,500 to 3,000 clones, 85% to 90% of which are singletons. Sequencing input: naive CD8+ T cells sorted from blood. The receptors originated from a man between 45 and 60 years old with hepatitis C virus infection. Each CDR3 is given with its conserved first and last residue. Each record gives: V gene, J gene, CDR3 protein.

TRBV7-9	TRBJ1-1	CASSPARGGLNTEAFF
TRBV4-1	TRBJ1-4	CASSQADPAQGVANEKLFF
TRBV5-5	TRBJ2-7	CASSFDRDPDEQYF
TRBV27	TRBJ2-7	CASSTGTGVYEQYF
TRBV29-1	TRBJ2-3	CSVVTGYTDTQYF
TRBV7-6	TRBJ2-3	CASSATTSGSTDTQYF
TRBV15	TRBJ2-1	CATSQTSGRAYNEQFF
TRBV30	TRBJ2-7	CAWSVRTSDSYEQYF
TRBV2	TRBJ2-1	CASSEEARDFDEQFF
TRBV7-9	TRBJ2-3	CASSQSKRRLAVPDTQYF
TRBV4-3	TRBJ1-5	CASSQDGNQPQHF
TRBV28	TRBJ2-3	CASSLTGQVHRDTQYF
TRBV30	TRBJ2-2	CAWTAGTFSGELFF
TRBV15	TRBJ2-7	CATSRDGGYEQYF
TRBV9	-	CASSVATGGYEQYF
TRBV5-4	TRBJ2-3	CASSFSREAPTDTQYF
TRBV6-5	TRBJ2-5	CASSQTPSLLETQYF
TRBV9	TRBJ2-7	CASSVGGGTEQYF
TRBV19	TRBJ1-2	CATWERLNYGYTF
TRBV13	TRBJ2-2	CASSFDKGDTGELFF
TRBV30	TRBJ2-1	CAWSVEGVEFF
TRBV5-5	TRBJ2-7	CASSLVGREAYEQYF
TRBV9	TRBJ2-3	CASSVLAGEGTDTQYF
TRBV19	TRBJ2-3	CASSTGSDTQYF
TRBV6-6	TRBJ1-6	CASRTGRGFQVLHF
TRBV6-5	TRBJ2-1	CASSYSWDIEQFF
TRBV2	TRBJ2-6	CASSIGVLYGANVLTF
TRBV30	TRBJ2-7	CAWSRDTSSYEQYF
TRBV11-2	TRBJ2-6	CASSTPLGGANVLTF
TRBV4-3	TRBJ1-2	CASSQADDSANYGYTF
TRBV29-1	TRBJ2-7	CSVEPTGLITGEQYF
TRBV11-1	TRBJ2-7	CAGSTDDYEQYF
TRBV18	TRBJ2-3	CASSPPGPGGLDTQYF
TRBV9	TRBJ2-1	CASSFLAGGPGLDEQFF
TRBV10-3	TRBJ2-7	CAISEADRAYEQYF
TRBV7-9	TRBJ1-1	CASSPQRGGWTEAFF
TRBV6-4	TRBJ2-2	CASSASAGGLANTGELFF
TRBV5-6	TRBJ2-2	CASSLSLGTGVNTGELFF
TRBV27	TRBJ2-7	CASKAGGSYEQYF
TRBV5-4	TRBJ2-7	CASSLDSQTYEQYF
TRBV13	TRBJ2-1	CASSLSTSGSHNEQFF
TRBV4-1	TRBJ2-7	CASRSGSTYEQYF
TRBV25-1	TRBJ1-6	CASSGGTQNNSPLHF
TRBV4-1	TRBJ1-1	CASSQGENFRTIQAFF
TRBV5-6	TRBJ1-6	CASSLVPGGDSPLHF
TRBV30	TRBJ1-2	CAWEQGYGYTF
TRBV5-1	TRBJ2-5	CASSHPRAGGDETQYF
TRBV11-2	TRBJ1-3	CASSLAGQPPVGNTIYF
TRBV4-3	TRBJ2-7	CASSRRQGAFYEQYF
TRBV28	TRBJ2-7	CASSSPGQGIAYEQYF
TRBV9	TRBJ2-2	CASSTQLAGPNTGELFF